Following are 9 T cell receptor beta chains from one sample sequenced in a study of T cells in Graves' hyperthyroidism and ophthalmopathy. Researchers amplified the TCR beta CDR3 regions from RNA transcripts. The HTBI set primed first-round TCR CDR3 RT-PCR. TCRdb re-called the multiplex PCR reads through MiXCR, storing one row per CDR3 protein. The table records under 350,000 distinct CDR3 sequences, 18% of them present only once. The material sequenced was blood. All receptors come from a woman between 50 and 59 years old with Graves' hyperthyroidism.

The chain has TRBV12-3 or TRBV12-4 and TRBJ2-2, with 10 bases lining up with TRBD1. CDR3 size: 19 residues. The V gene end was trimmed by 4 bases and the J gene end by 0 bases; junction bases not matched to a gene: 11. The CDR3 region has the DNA TGTGCCAGCAGTTCAAGGGGGAGGGGGACAGGGGCGAACACCGGGGAGCTGTTTTTT. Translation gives CASSSRGRGTGANTGELFF.

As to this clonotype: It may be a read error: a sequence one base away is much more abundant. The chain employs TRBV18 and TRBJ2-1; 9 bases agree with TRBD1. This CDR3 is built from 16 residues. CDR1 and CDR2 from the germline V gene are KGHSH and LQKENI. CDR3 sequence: CASSSRTGASYNGQFF. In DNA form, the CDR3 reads TGTGCCAGCTCATCCCGGACAGGGGCCTCCTACAATGGGCAGTTCTTC.

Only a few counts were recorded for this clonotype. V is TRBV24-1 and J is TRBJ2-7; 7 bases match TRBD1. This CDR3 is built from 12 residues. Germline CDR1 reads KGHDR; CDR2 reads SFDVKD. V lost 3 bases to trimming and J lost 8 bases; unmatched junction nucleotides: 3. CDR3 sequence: CATSDTGQKQYF. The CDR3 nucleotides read TGTGCCACCAGTGATACGGGACAGAAGCAGTACTTC.

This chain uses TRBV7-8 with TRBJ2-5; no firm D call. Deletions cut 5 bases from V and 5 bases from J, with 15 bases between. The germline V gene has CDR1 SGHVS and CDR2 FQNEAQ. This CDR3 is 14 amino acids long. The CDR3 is CASSQDPGRETQYF. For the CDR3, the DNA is TGTGCCAGCAGCCAAGACCCAGGAAGGGAGACCCAGTACTTC. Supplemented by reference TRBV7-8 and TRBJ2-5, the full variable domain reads GAGVSQSPRYKVAKRGQDVALRCDPISGHVSLFWYQQALGQGPEFLTYFQNEAQLDKSGLPSDRFFAERPEGSVSTLKIQRTQQEDSAVYLCASSQDPGRETQYFGPGTRLLVL.

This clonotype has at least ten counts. CDR3: CASGGQNNQPQHF. The CDR3 DNA follows: TGTGCCAGCGGGGGACAAAACAATCAGCCCCAGCATTTT. The chain links TRBV12-3 or TRBV12-4 to TRBJ1-5; D might be TRBD1 (6 bases). V was pared by 8 bases and J by 3 bases, with 11 bases between. This CDR3 has 13 residues.

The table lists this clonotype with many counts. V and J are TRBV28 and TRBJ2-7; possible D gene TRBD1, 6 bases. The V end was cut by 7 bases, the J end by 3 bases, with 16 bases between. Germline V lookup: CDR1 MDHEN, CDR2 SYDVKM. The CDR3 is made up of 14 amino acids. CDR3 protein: CASTDRTVLYEQYF. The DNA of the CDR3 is TGTGCCAGCACGGATCGGACAGTGCTCTACGAGCAGTACTTC. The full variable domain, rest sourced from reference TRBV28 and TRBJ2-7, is DVKVTQSSRYLVKRTGEKVFLECVQDMDHENMFWYRQDPGLGLRLIYFSYDVKMKEKGDIPEGYSVSREKKERFSLILESASTNQTSMYLCASTDRTVLYEQYFGPGTRLTVT.

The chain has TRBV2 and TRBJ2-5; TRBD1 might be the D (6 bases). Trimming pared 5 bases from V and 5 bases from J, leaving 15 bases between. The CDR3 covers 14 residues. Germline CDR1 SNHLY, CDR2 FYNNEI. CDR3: CASSTARTGETQYF. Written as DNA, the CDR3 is TGTGCCAGCAGTACGGCCCGAACAGGGGAGACCCAGTACTTC.

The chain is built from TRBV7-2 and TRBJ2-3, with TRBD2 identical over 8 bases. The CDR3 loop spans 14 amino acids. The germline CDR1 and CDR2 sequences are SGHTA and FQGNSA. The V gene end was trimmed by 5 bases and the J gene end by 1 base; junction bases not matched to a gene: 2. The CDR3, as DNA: TGTGCCAGCAGCCCACTAGCGGGCACAGATACGCAGTATTTT. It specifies CASSPLAGTDTQYF.

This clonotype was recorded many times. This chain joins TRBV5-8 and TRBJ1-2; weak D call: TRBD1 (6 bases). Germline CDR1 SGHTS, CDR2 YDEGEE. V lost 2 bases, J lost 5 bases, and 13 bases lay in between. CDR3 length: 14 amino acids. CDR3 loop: CASSLQGFRYGYTF. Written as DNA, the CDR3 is TGTGCCAGCAGCTTACAGGGTTTCCGATATGGCTACACCTTC.